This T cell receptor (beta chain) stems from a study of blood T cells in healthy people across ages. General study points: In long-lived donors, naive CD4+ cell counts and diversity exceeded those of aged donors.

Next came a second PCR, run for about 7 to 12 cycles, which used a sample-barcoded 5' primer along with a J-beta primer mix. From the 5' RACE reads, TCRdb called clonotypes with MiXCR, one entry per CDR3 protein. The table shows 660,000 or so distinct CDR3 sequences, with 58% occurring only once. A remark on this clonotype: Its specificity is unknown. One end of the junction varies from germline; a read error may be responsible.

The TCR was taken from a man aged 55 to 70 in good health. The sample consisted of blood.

CDR3 loop: CAVGRGQPNSPLHF. The DNA of the CDR3 is TGTGCCGTCGGCCGGGGACAGCCAAATTCACCTCTCCACTTT. The rearrangement joins TRBV2 to TRBJ1-6, with TRBD1 identical over 7 bases. The length of the CDR3 is 14 residues. Germline V CDR1 and CDR2: SNHLY, FYNNEI.